This T cell receptor (beta chain) was sequenced during a study of blood T cell repertoires in COVID-19. Overall study context: T cells, B-cell-depleted T cells, or PBMCs supplied cDNA or gDNA.

Germline V gene sequence: CDR1 SGHAT, CDR2 FQNNGV. After removal of 5 bases from V and 7 bases from J, the junction contained 14 bases not matched to a gene. The CDR3 length is 17 residues. The method was immunoSEQ multiplex PCR; TCRdb's version includes in-frame clones alone and lacks a portion of them. The sample lists 100,000 to 150,000 clones, over 60% occurring once. The chain uses TRBV11-2 and TRBJ1-6; 7 bases fit TRBD1. The sequenced material came from peripheral blood. The origin of this receptor is a middle-aged man with active or convalescent COVID-19. In DNA form, the CDR3 reads TGTGCCAGCAGCGGGTCGTCGAGACAGGGTTTCAATTCACCCCTCCACTTT. Residues: CASSGSSRQGFNSPLHF. The full variable domain, with the rest looked up from reference TRBV11-2 and TRBJ1-6, is EAGVAQSPRYKIIEKRQSVAFWCNPISGHATLYWYQQILGQGPKLLIQFQNNGVVDDSQLPKDRFSAERLKGVDSTLKIQPAKLEDSAVYLCASSGSSRQGFNSPLHFGNGTRLTVT.